The 10 T cell receptor beta chains given below trace back to one sample, sequenced in a study of control samples from healthy donors and cancer patients. This table comes from immunoSEQ multiplex PCR, and its TCRdb copy is limited to in-frame clones, with some not included. The sample consists of approximately 94,000 clones, roughly 80% of them appearing once. The material sequenced was PBMCs. These receptors all come from a man in his 70s with lung cancer.

The V gene is TRBV30, the J gene TRBJ2-3; TRBD1 matches at 7 bases. The CDR3 loop spans 16 amino acids. Germline V gene data show CDR1 as GTSNPN and CDR2 as SVGIG (reference sequence). V dropped 4 bases and J dropped 0; count of bases not matched to a gene: 10. This CDR3 reads CAWNTLTGSSTDTQYF. In DNA form, the CDR3 reads TGTGCCTGGAATACCTTGACAGGGTCTAGCACAGATACGCAGTATTTT.

The V and J genes are TRBV28 and TRBJ2-3; D remains ambiguous. V lost 7 bases, J lost 2 bases, and 16 bases lay in between. The CDR3 is 15 amino acids. The germline V gene has CDR1 MDHEN and CDR2 SYDVKM. The CDR3 DNA follows: TGTGCCAGCACCACACCCGGGCAGTCCACAGATACGCAGTATTTT. Its protein product is CASTTPGQSTDTQYF.

The J gene is TRBJ2-5, the V gene TRBV7-3; no clear D gene. CDR1 is SGHTA, CDR2 FQGTGA, per germline. Trimming removed 2 bases from V and 7 bases from J, with 11 bases in between. This CDR3 has 13 amino acids. The CDR3 spells CASSLLGSGTQYF. The CDR3 nucleotides are TGTGCCAGCAGCTTACTGGGCTCCGGGACCCAGTACTTC. Complete variable domain (other parts from reference TRBV7-3 and TRBJ2-5): GAGVSQTPSNKVTEKGKYVELRCDPISGHTALYWYRQSLGQGPEFLIYFQGTGAADDSGLPNDRFFAVRPEGSVSTLKIQRTERGDSAVYLCASSLLGSGTQYFGPGTRLLVL.

This chain connects TRBV6-2 or TRBV6-3 to TRBJ2-4; D is uncertain. Trimming left V 0 bases short and J 5 bases short, with 8 bases between. The CDR3 runs 14 residues. Germline loops: CDR1 MNHEY, CDR2 SVGEGT. The CDR3 loop reads CASSYSPRENIQYF. The CDR3 DNA is TGTGCCAGCAGTTACTCGCCAAGGGAAAACATTCAGTACTTC.

A single count supports this clone. The chain has TRBV5-1 and TRBJ1-2; no reliable D call. The germline V gene encodes CDR1 SGHRS and CDR2 YFSETQ. V lost 4 bases and J 6 bases, leaving 10 bases between the germline ends. This CDR3 region has 12 residues. CDR3 nucleotides: TGCGCCAGCAGCCCCGGCACAGATGGCTACACCTTC. Translated: CASSPGTDGYTF.

The V gene is TRBV9, the J gene TRBJ1-1; D may be TRBD1 (5 bases). The CDR3 sequence is 13 residues long. CDR1 SGDLS and CDR2 YYNGEE come from the germline V gene. V shed 0 bases and J shed 8 bases, with 11 bases lying between them. As DNA, the CDR3 is TGTGCCAGCAGCGTAGCACCGGGACTGGAAGCTTTCTTT. Protein product: CASSVAPGLEAFF.

The J gene is TRBJ2-7, the V gene TRBV29-1; D remains ambiguous. The CDR3 length is 15 residues. Germline CDR1 and CDR2: SQVTM and ANQGSEA. V was trimmed by 0 bases and J by 1 base, leaving 13 bases between them. CDR3 DNA sequence: TGCAGCGTTGAAGACCCGCACGGCGTGTCCTACGAGCAGTACTTC. Translating it yields CSVEDPHGVSYEQYF.

This chain uses TRBV19 with TRBJ2-7; maybe TRBD1 (6 bases). Germline loops: CDR1 LNHDA, CDR2 SQIVND (reference sequence). V lost 5 bases, J lost 0 bases, and 23 bases lay in between. The length of the CDR3 is 18 residues. CDR3 region: CASSPGIRMGASSYEQYF. The CDR3 DNA reads TGTGCCAGTAGTCCCGGTATCAGGATGGGGGCTAGCTCCTACGAGCAGTACTTC.

With regard to this clone: Other DNA sequences in the same sample also yield this CDR3. This chain connects TRBV7-3 to TRBJ2-7, with D possibly being TRBD1 or TRBD2 (5 bases each). In germline, CDR1 is SGHTA, CDR2 FQGTGA. V lost 5 bases and J 2 bases, leaving 13 bases between the germline ends. The CDR3 spans 14 residues. The CDR3 sequence: CASSEGTRAYEQYF. The DNA for the CDR3 is TGTGCCAGCAGCGAGGGGACGCGGGCCTACGAGCAGTACTTC.

The chain combines TRBV29-1 with TRBJ2-2; a possible D gene is TRBD1 (6 bases). The CDR3 covers 14 residues. Between the trimmed V and J ends, which lost 4 bases and 5 bases, there was a span of 14 bases. In germline, CDR1 is SQVTM, CDR2 ANQGSEA. The DNA of the CDR3 is TGCAGCGTTGGTCTCCCTAGGGGGACCGGGGAGCTGTTTTTT. This codes for CSVGLPRGTGELFF.